The next 7 T cell receptor beta chains were all read from a single sample in a study of OX40 agonist ivuxolimab in advanced cancers. Here immunoSEQ multiplex PCR was the method, and the copy in TCRdb shows in-frame clones only, minus some. Among approximately 74,000 clones listed, roughly 87% were seen once. The source material was CD4+ or CD8+ T cells sorted from blood, sampled in a trial of the OX40 agonist ivuxolimab. Every receptor here comes from an adult with an advanced solid tumor such as melanoma, head and neck, liver or kidney cancer.

The chain combines TRBV5-4 with TRBJ1-4; D is possibly TRBD1 (5 bases). Germline V gene sequence: CDR1 SGHNT, CDR2 YYREEE (reference sequence). The V end lost 7 bases, the J end lost 4 bases, and 17 bases lay between the germline ends. CDR3 length equals 15 residues. CDR3 sequence (DNA): TGTGCCAGCTTTGATTGGGGCAGGGATAATGAAAAACTGTTTTTT. Translation gives CASFDWGRDNEKLFF.

This clone was seen only a few times. The CDR3 loop is CASRESGFGGNTIYF. CDR3 bases: TGTGCCAGTAGAGAATCGGGGTTTGGTGGAAACACCATATATTTT. The chain combines TRBV19 with TRBJ1-3; D ambiguous. The CDR3 sequence is 15 residues long. Germline V lookup: CDR1 LNHDA, CDR2 SQIVND (reference sequence). Between the trimmed V and J ends, which lost 6 bases and 3 bases, there was a span of 15 bases.

V is TRBV5-1 and J is TRBJ2-3; TRBD2 matches at 7 bases. Germline V gene lookup returns CDR1 SGHRS and CDR2 YFSETQ. Trimming cost V 2 bases and J 3 bases; bases outside gene matches: 6. The CDR3 is 15 residues long. The CDR3 DNA is TGCGCCAGCAGCTTACTGCGGGAGAGTACAGATACGCAGTATTTT. Residues: CASSLLRESTDTQYF.

The V call is TRBV5-1, the J call TRBJ2-3; D not certain. Trimming took off 4 bases at V and 2 bases at J, with 11 bases between the two ends. This CDR3 spans 14 amino acids. Germline V gene lookup returns CDR1 SGHRS and CDR2 YFSETQ. In DNA form, the CDR3 reads TGCGCCAGCAGCCACCCGGAGCTCACAGATACGCAGTATTTT. This translates into CASSHPELTDTQYF.

This sequence joins TRBV5-6 and TRBJ2-1; D possibly matches TRBD1 or TRBD2 (6 bases each). CDR3 length equals 13 residues. From germline, CDR1 is SGHDT and CDR2 YYEEEE. V was shortened by 2 bases and J by 9 bases, with 12 bases between the two germline ends. The CDR3 coding sequence is TGTGCCAGCAGCTTTGGAGGGGGAATTGAGCAGTTCTTC. The encoded protein is CASSFGGGIEQFF.

The chain uses TRBV4-1 and TRBJ2-3; D is undetermined. The germline CDR1 and CDR2 sequences are MGHRA and YSYEKL. The length of the CDR3 is 15 residues. Trimming took 5 bases from V and 2 from J, leaving 14 bases between them. CDR3 amino acids: CASSAPAGYTDTQYF. For the CDR3, the DNA is TGCGCCAGCAGCGCGCCCGCCGGGTACACAGATACGCAGTATTTT.

V and J are TRBV7-8 and TRBJ1-1; D is unclear. Germline values: CDR1 SGHVS, CDR2 FQNEAQ. The V and J ends lost 6 bases and 11 bases respectively, with 13 bases between them. The CDR3 spans 11 residues. CDR3 in DNA: TGTGCCAGCAGACTTGGGCCGCGGGCTTTCTTT. Translating it yields CASRLGPRAFF.